The clone carrying this TCR beta chain was seen more than once but under ten times. What it binds is not known. Of the isolated RNA, all was reverse transcribed, and so the sequenced material was expressed TCRB transcripts. The method was immunoSEQ multiplex PCR; TCRdb's version includes in-frame clones alone and lacks a portion of them. The sample includes roughly 240,000 clones, approximately 25% of them seen just once. These data are taken from a study of beta chain features in type 1 diabetes. Regarding the study as a whole: Significant though moderate, a shortening of TCRB CDR3s appeared in all four CD4+ subsets of Type 1 diabetes patients.

The germline gives CDR1 SGDLS, CDR2 YYNGEE. V was shortened by 3 bases and J by 8 bases, with 17 bases between the two germline ends. CDR3 length: 14 amino acids. The chain has TRBV9 and TRBJ1-2, with D perhaps matching TRBD1 (5 bases). The receptor comes from a woman under 40 with type 1 diabetes. Sequenced: naive CD4+ T cells from blood. The chain's CDR3 is CASSAETVPGGYTF. The CDR3 nucleotides read TGTGCCAGCAGCGCCGAGACAGTCCCCGGCGGCTACACCTTC.